This T cell receptor (beta chain) was obtained from a study of shared clonotypes between healthy human individuals. The V and J ends lost 4 bases and 4 bases respectively, with 21 bases between them. The CDR3 consists of 17 residues. Germline V gives CDR1 SGHDT, CDR2 YYEEEE. All donors qualified as healthy HIV-negative adults and had experienced no recent acute infections or vaccinations. Generated by immunoSEQ multiplex PCR, the TCRdb table keeps only in-frame clones and is missing some. The sample has roughly 700,000 clones; 90% are singletons. This clone was detected only once. Sequenced input: memory CD8+ T cells from PBMCs. As to subset: CD45RO+ cells pooled with CCR7-negative TemRA cells. This receptor was identified in a man aged 18 to 29 in good health. Some clones in this sample may be carry-over from other donors' samples. The chain combines TRBV5-6 with TRBJ2-1; D unclear. The CDR3 region has the DNA TGTGCCAGCAGCCCCACCCGGGTGCAGCTGCGGTACAATGAGCAGTTCTTC. Translated: CASSPTRVQLRYNEQFF.